The 12 T cell receptor beta chains below all came from one sample that was sequenced in a study of shared clonotypes between healthy human individuals. TCRdb's copy holds only in-frame clones and misses some; the assay was immunoSEQ multiplex PCR. The profile shows around 88,000 clones, 68% of them singletons. The specimen sequenced was memory CD8+ T cells sorted from blood. Subset described: CD45RO+ cells pooled with CCR7-negative TemRA cells. The receptors stem from a man aged 25-40 years in good health.

The gene calls are TRBV5-1 and TRBJ1-1; D is possibly TRBD1 (6 bases). The CDR3 sequence is 16 residues long. CDR1 SGHRS and CDR2 YFSETQ come from the germline V gene. The V end was cut by 4 bases, the J end by 3 bases, with 19 bases between. CDR3 sequence (DNA): TGCGCCAGCAGCCTAACAGGGATTGTCAGGGACACTGAAGCTTTCTTT. Residues: CASSLTGIVRDTEAFF.

The CDR3 here is CASSIAVASGFADTQYF. The CDR3 region has the DNA TGTGCCAGTAGTATCGCCGTGGCTAGCGGGTTTGCCGATACGCAGTATTTT. The chain recombines TRBV19 with TRBJ2-3; 8 nucleotides match TRBD2. The CDR3 runs 17 residues. Germline CDR1 LNHDA, CDR2 SQIVND (reference sequence). V was clipped by 3 bases and J by 6 bases; unmatched bases: 14.

In DNA form, the CDR3 reads TGCGCCAGTACTCGGGAGGGGACTAGCTACAATGAGCAGTTCTTC. Its protein is CASTREGTSYNEQFF. The V and J genes are TRBV4-3 and TRBJ2-1; TRBD2 agrees at 8 bases. Per the germline V gene, CDR1 is LGHNA and CDR2 is YSLEER. The CDR3 is 15 amino acids. With 9 bases clipped from V and 3 bases from J, the junction kept 10 bases outside the gene matches.

The chain is built from TRBV4-1 and TRBJ2-3; D uncertain. V lost 2 bases to trimming and J lost 0 bases, with 9 bases between them. CDR1 and CDR2 (germline): MGHRA, YSYEKL. The CDR3 spans 15 residues. CDR3 bases: TGCGCCAGCAGCCAACGGCGGCTTAGCACAGATACGCAGTATTTT. Its protein product is CASSQRRLSTDTQYF.

The chain employs TRBV5-5 and TRBJ2-1; 10 bases line up with TRBD2. V lost 1 base to trimming and J lost 7 bases; unmatched junction nucleotides: 5. The CDR3 is 15 amino acids. Germline CDR1 and CDR2: SGHKS and YYEKEE (reference sequence). The CDR3 sequence is CASSLYLAGDNEQFF. The CDR3 DNA is TGTGCCAGCAGCTTGTACCTAGCGGGAGATAATGAGCAGTTCTTC.

This clone was seen only once. CDR3 residues: CASSADGFSGNTIYF. CDR3 nucleotide sequence: TGTGCCAGCAGCGCAGATGGTTTCTCTGGAAACACCATATATTTT. The J gene is TRBJ1-3, the V gene TRBV7-2, with D unresolved. There are 15 residues in the CDR3. CDR1 SGHTA and CDR2 FQGNSA come from the germline V gene. Trimming removed 5 bases from V and 0 bases from J, with 11 bases in between.

This clone was observed many times. The V and J genes are TRBV6-1 and TRBJ2-1, with 11 bases that match TRBD2. The germline V gene encodes CDR1 MNHNS and CDR2 SASEGT. V lost 2 bases, J lost 6 bases, and 0 bases stayed unmatched. The CDR3 has 14 amino acids. The DNA for the CDR3 is TGTGCCAGCAGTGAACTAGCGGGAGGCAATGAGCAGTTCTTC. Its protein product is CASSELAGGNEQFF.

The gene calls are TRBV9 and TRBJ2-3, with D tentatively TRBD2 (6 bases). CDR3 length equals 14 residues. CDR1 is SGDLS, CDR2 YYNGEE, per germline. Between the trimmed V and J ends, which lost 3 bases and 4 bases, there was a span of 12 bases. The CDR3 spells CASSATPSADTQYF. Written as DNA, the CDR3 is TGTGCCAGCAGCGCCACCCCTAGCGCAGATACGCAGTATTTT.

The chain uses TRBV27 and TRBJ1-1, with unresolved D. V was cut by 3 bases and J by 1 base, with 9 bases left in between. CDR3 length: 14 amino acids. Germline CDR1 is MNHEY and CDR2 is SMNVEV (reference sequence). The DNA of the CDR3 is TGTGCCAGCAGTTTGGATGACGGGAACACTGAAGCTTTCTTT. Translating it yields CASSLDDGNTEAFF.

This clone was counted a few times. The V and J genes are TRBV29-1 and TRBJ2-3; 7 nucleotides match TRBD1. V shed 8 bases and J 3 bases; nucleotides not matched to a gene: 8. CDR3 length: 13 residues. Looked up from germline, CDR1 is SQVTM and CDR2 is ANQGSEA. In nucleotides, the CDR3 is TGCAGCTGTCGACAGGGTGGAACAGATACGCAGTATTTT. It is translated as CSCRQGGTDTQYF.

The chain recombines TRBV6-5 with TRBJ1-2; the D gene is possibly TRBD1 (5 bases). Trimming stripped 5 bases from V and 7 bases from J, with 17 bases between. The length of the CDR3 is 14 residues. Germline CDR1 reads MNHEY; CDR2 reads SVGAGI. The CDR3 loop is CASSIMGGDGGYTF. CDR3 coding DNA: TGTGCCAGCAGTATCATGGGGGGAGACGGTGGCTACACCTTC.

Concerning this clone itself: Germline and junction disagree at one end, which may indicate a read error. This chain uses TRBV14 with TRBJ1-3; D is unclear. Germline loops: CDR1 SGHDN, CDR2 FVKESK. This CDR3 contains 15 residues. This CDR3 is CASSQEPGVGNTIYF. In nucleotides, the CDR3 is TGTGCCAGCAGTCAAGAGCCCGGGGTTGGAAACACCATATATTTT.